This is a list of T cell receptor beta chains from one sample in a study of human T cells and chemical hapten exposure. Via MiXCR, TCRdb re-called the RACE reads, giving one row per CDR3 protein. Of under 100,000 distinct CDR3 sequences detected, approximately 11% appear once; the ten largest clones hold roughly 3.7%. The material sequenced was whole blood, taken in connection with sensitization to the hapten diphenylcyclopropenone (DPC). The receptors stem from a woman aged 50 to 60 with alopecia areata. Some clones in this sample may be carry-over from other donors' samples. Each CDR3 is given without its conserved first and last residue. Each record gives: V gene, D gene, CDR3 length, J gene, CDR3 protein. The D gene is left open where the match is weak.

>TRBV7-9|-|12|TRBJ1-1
ASSIGQPRTEAF
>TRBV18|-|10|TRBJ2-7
ASHAGNYEQY
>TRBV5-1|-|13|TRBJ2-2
TSSSGTVNTGELF
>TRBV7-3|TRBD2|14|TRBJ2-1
ASSAMTSGMYNEQF
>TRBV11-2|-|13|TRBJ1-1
ASSLSAGRDTEAF
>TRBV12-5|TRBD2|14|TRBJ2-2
ASGLGAGSNTGELF
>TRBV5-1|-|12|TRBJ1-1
ASSLELKNTEAF
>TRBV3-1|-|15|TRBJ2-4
ASSQDRTSLAKNIQY
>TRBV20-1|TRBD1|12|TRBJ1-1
SARGSRGGTEAF
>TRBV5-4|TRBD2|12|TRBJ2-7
ASSLGGRNYEQY
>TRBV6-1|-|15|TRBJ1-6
ASSRQGRGTYNSPLH
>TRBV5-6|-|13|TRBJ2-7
ASSTRVWDSYEQY
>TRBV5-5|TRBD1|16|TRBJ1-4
ASSPEGTGSITNEKLF
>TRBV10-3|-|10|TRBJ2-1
AIAQGRDEQF
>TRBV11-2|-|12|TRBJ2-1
ASTRGASLDEQF
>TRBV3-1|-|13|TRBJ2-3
VSSQDTPPTDTQY
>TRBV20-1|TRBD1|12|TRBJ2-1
SATTTGPRNEQF
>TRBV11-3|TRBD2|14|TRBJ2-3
ASSSGLAGEIDTQY
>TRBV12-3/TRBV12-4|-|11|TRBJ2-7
ASTRGLIYEQY
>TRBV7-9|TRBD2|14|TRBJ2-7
ASSPNPLAGGEEQY
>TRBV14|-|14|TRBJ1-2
ASSRGGEGLNYGYT
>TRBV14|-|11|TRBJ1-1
ASSYLPNTEAF
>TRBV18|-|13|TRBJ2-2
ASSPTQGVTGELF
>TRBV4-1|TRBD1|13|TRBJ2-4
ASSHLQGAENIQY
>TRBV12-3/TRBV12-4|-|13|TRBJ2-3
ASSLGQFFTDTQY
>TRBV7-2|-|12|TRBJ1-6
ASSAQGGNSPLH
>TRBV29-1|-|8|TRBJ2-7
SVEREGLH
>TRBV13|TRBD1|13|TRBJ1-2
ASSTRTGGDYGYT
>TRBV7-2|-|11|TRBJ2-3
ASRPLVIDTQY
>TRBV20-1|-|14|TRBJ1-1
SGSGLSSMKNTEAF
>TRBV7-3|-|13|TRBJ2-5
ASSSSGRSRETQY
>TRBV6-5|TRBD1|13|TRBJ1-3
ASSPSGGPGNTIY
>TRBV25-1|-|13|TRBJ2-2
ASSDTGVNTGELF
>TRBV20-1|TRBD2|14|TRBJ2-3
SARDPASGNIDTQY
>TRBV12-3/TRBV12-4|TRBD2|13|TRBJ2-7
ASSPSGRSSYEQY
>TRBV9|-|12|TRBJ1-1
ASSVGGGGTEAF
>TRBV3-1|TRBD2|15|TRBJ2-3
ASSYRLAGTSTDTQY
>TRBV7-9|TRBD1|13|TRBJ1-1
ASRETGSGNTEAF
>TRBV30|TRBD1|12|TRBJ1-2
AWRTGRSNYGYT
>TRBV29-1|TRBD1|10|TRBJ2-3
SAGQRTDTQY
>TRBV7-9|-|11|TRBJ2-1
ASSFPVGGGQF
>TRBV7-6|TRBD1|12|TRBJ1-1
ASSLGQGNTEAF
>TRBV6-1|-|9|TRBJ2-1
ASSENNEQF
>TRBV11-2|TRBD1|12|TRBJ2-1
ASSLMTGEDEQF
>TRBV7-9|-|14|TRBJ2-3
ASRNGGLGVTDTQY
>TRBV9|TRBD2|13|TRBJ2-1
ASSVAAGGPGEQF
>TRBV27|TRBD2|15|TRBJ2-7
ASMKWLAGLKTYEQY
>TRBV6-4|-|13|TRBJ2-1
ASSFTGTQRNEQF
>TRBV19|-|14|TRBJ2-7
ASSSAGTPSVYEQY
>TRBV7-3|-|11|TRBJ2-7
ASSADRANEQY
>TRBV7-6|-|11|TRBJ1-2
ASSPGRDYGYT
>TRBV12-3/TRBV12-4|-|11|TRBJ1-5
ASSPDRRQPQH
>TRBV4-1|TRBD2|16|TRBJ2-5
ASSPSWASGNLQETQY
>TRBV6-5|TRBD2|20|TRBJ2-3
ASSYPARQVSAGAPHTDTQY
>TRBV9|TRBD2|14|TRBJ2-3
ASSPPGTSGMNTQY
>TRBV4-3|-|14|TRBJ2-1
ASSQGLQQEEGEQF
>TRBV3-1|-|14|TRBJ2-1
ASSQVRKLDVDEQF
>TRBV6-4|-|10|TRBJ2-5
ASKTDQETQY
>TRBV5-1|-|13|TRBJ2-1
ASSFGDRSYNEQF